This TCR beta chain was captured in a study of cytomegalovirus exposure and HLA in healthy donors. Among the 120 or so subjects of the validation cohort, separate from the approximately 700-subject first cohort, were the donors. The CDR3 has 14 amino acids. With 3 bases removed from V and 0 bases from J, the gap between germline ends came to 9 bases. In germline, CDR1 is MDHEN, CDR2 SYDVKM. Method: immunoSEQ multiplex PCR; TCRdb's copy keeps in-frame clones and lacks some. The repertoire has roughly 300,000 clones, 80% to 90% of them found once; the top ten carry 0.84%. The sequenced material came from PBMCs. This TCR came from a woman younger than 35 in good health and CMV-seronegative. This chain links TRBV28 with TRBJ2-7; D is possibly TRBD1 (6 bases). CDR3 DNA sequence: TGTGCCAGCAGTTTCCAGGGGCCCTCCTACGAGCAGTACTTC. Translated: CASSFQGPSYEQYF.